These 19 T cell receptor beta chains were all obtained from the same sample, sequenced in a study of blood T cell repertoires in COVID-19. The method was immunoSEQ multiplex PCR; TCRdb's version includes in-frame clones alone and lacks a portion of them. The sample holds roughly 100,000 clones, about 86% seen once. The specimen sequenced was peripheral blood. Receptors originate from an elderly woman with active or convalescent COVID-19.

This sequence joins TRBV28 and TRBJ1-1; 8 bases are shared with TRBD1. Losses at the gene ends were 4 bases for V and 3 bases for J; bases not matched to a gene: 7. The CDR3 runs to 15 residues. Germline V gene sequence: CDR1 MDHEN, CDR2 SYDVKM. The chain's CDR3 is CASSSGGAGDTEAFF. As DNA, the CDR3 is TGTGCCAGCAGTTCAGGGGGCGCGGGGGACACTGAAGCTTTCTTT.

The chain recombines TRBV19 with TRBJ1-2, with D possibly being TRBD1 (5 bases). Trimming cost V 3 bases and J 6 bases, with 14 bases left between them. There are 14 residues in the CDR3. Germline CDR1 LNHDA, CDR2 SQIVND (reference sequence). CDR3 nucleotides: TGTGCCAGTAGTATTCCTTCCCAGGGCAATGGCTACACCTTC. Protein product: CASSIPSQGNGYTF.

This sequence joins TRBV7-2 and TRBJ2-3, with 12 bases that match TRBD2. The CDR3 is made up of 19 amino acids. The germline CDR1 and CDR2 sequences are SGHTA and FQGNSA. V trimming: 2 bases; J trimming: 0 bases; junction bases outside the gene matches: 9. The CDR3 nucleotides are TGTGCCAGCAGCTTAAACCGCCTAGCGGGAGGGCCTAGCACAGATACGCAGTATTTT. The encoded protein is CASSLNRLAGGPSTDTQYF.

The J gene is TRBJ1-2, the V gene TRBV29-1; weak D call: TRBD1 (5 bases). Trimming stripped 7 bases from V and 4 bases from J, with 13 bases between. The length of the CDR3 is 12 residues. Germline V gene lookup returns CDR1 SQVTM and CDR2 ANQGSEA. The CDR3 DNA follows: TGCAGCGCCCGGGTCGGGGGCTATGGCTACACCTTC. This translates into CSARVGGYGYTF.

This chain links TRBV5-1 with TRBJ1-2, with 10 bases fitting TRBD1. After removal of 4 bases from V and 7 bases from J, the junction contained 1 base not matched to a gene. This CDR3 has 12 amino acids. Per the germline V gene, CDR1 is SGHRS and CDR2 is YFSETQ. CDR3 sequence reads: CASSRQGAGYTF. The CDR3 nucleotides are TGCGCCAGCAGCAGACAGGGGGCTGGCTACACCTTC. Full variable domain (remainder filled in from reference TRBV5-1 and TRBJ1-2): KAGVTQTPRYLIKTRGQQVTLSCSPISGHRSVSWYQQTPGQGLQFLFEYFSETQRNKGNFPGRFSGRQFSNSRSEMNVSTLELGDSALYLCASSRQGAGYTFGSGTRLTVV.

The chain uses TRBV9 and TRBJ2-7; 9 positions match TRBD2. The junction had 4 bases not matched to a gene; V was cut back by 4 bases and J by 5 bases. In germline, CDR1 is SGDLS, CDR2 YYNGEE. The CDR3 covers 13 residues. CDR3 region: CASSSQREDEQYF. CDR3 sequence (DNA): TGTGCCAGCAGCTCCCAGCGGGAGGACGAGCAGTACTTC.

This chain connects TRBV9 to TRBJ1-3; D gene unclear. Germline lookup yields CDR1 SGDLS and CDR2 YYNGEE. The ends were cut back, 0 bases at V and 2 bases at J, with 9 bases in the middle. The CDR3 spans 15 residues. CDR3 coding DNA: TGTGCCAGCAGCGTAGACGAGTCCCCTGGAAACACCATATATTTT. Translated: CASSVDESPGNTIYF.

This sequence joins TRBV9 and TRBJ2-3, with 12 bases fitting TRBD2. Germline trimming cut 0 bases from V and 5 bases from J; bases unmatched to any gene: 4. Per the germline V gene, CDR1 is SGDLS and CDR2 is YYNGEE. The CDR3 extends over 16 amino acids. The CDR3 loop is CASSVGTSGTVDTQYF. The CDR3 coding sequence is TGTGCCAGCAGCGTAGGGACTAGCGGGACTGTAGATACGCAGTATTTT.

This clone was picked up one time. The chain employs TRBV6-5 and TRBJ2-1; D remains unclear. Germline V gene sequence: CDR1 MNHEY, CDR2 SVGAGI. The V end lost 0 bases, the J end lost 8 bases, and 14 bases lay between the germline ends. This CDR3 is built from 15 residues. CDR3 residues: CASSYSFTNPHEQFF. DNA for the CDR3: TGTGCCAGCAGTTACTCCTTCACTAACCCCCATGAGCAGTTCTTC.

The genes are TRBV6-5 and TRBJ1-2, with TRBD1 matching over 9 bases. CDR1 is MNHEY, CDR2 SVGAGI, per germline. V lost 4 bases to trimming and J lost 2 bases; unmatched junction nucleotides: 5. This CDR3 is 15 amino acids long. In nucleotides, the CDR3 is TGTGCCAGCAGTTGGGATGGGACAGGGAACTATGGCTACACCTTC. It specifies CASSWDGTGNYGYTF.

The rearrangement links TRBV19 to TRBJ2-7; TRBD1 matches 7 bases. This CDR3 contains 12 residues. The trim removed 7 bases at V and 9 bases at J, leaving 9 bases unmatched. Germline-derived CDR1 and CDR2 are LNHDA and SQIVND (reference sequence). DNA of the CDR3: TGTGCCAGTACTGGTGACAGGGTAGCGCAGTACTTC. Translating it yields CASTGDRVAQYF.

The gene calls are TRBV28 and TRBJ1-1; D unresolved. CDR1 and CDR2 from the germline V gene are MDHEN and SYDVKM. With 7 bases removed from V and 3 bases from J, the gap between germline ends came to 15 bases. The CDR3 is made up of 14 amino acids. The CDR3 here is CASTPLRLDTEAFF. CDR3 bases: TGTGCCAGCACCCCGTTGAGATTGGACACTGAAGCTTTCTTT.

CDR3 sequence reads: CASSQRDSSYQETQYF. DNA for the CDR3: TGTGCCAGCTCCCAAAGGGACAGCTCGTACCAAGAGACCCAGTACTTC. V and J are TRBV18 and TRBJ2-5, with 7 bases that match TRBD1. The germline V gene has CDR1 KGHSH and CDR2 LQKENI. The V and J ends lost 6 bases and 0 bases, in that order; junction bases with no gene match: 10. The CDR3 contains 16 residues.

This rearrangement joins TRBV28 to TRBJ2-4, with 10 bases that match TRBD2. V trimming: 6 bases; J trimming: 3 bases; junction bases outside the gene matches: 2. Germline V gene sequence: CDR1 MDHEN, CDR2 SYDVKM. This CDR3 has 14 residues. CDR3 nucleotides: TGTGCCAGCAGACTAGCGGGGCTCAAAAACATTCAGTACTTC. The encoded protein is CASRLAGLKNIQYF. The full variable domain, completed using reference TRBV28 and TRBJ2-4, is DVKVTQSSRYLVKRTGEKVFLECVQDMDHENMFWYRQDPGLGLRLIYFSYDVKMKEKGDIPEGYSVSREKKERFSLILESASTNQTSMYLCASRLAGLKNIQYFGAGTRLSVL.

The chain recombines TRBV29-1 with TRBJ2-1, with 7 bases that match TRBD2. The CDR3 is 18 amino acids. Per germline, CDR1 SQVTM and CDR2 ANQGSEA. The J segment lost 1 base and the V segment lost 4 bases, leaving 16 bases of the junction unmatched. The CDR3 DNA reads TGCAGCGTTGTTTTTGGGGTTGGGCTAGCGGTATCCTACAATGAGCAGTTCTTC. As protein: CSVVFGVGLAVSYNEQFF.

This clone was counted between two and nine times. V is TRBV28 and J is TRBJ1-5, with TRBD1 matching 9 bases. V gave up 3 bases and J gave up 5 bases; unmatched junction bases: 2. CDR1 and CDR2 from the germline V gene are MDHEN and SYDVKM. The CDR3 contains 14 residues. The CDR3 coding sequence is TGTGCCAGCAGTTTTTGGACAGGGGATCAGCCCCAGCATTTT. It specifies CASSFWTGDQPQHF.

The V gene is TRBV5-1, the J gene TRBJ2-5, with D maybe TRBD1 (5 bases). From germline, CDR1 is SGHRS and CDR2 YFSETQ. The V end was cut by 0 bases, the J end by 2 bases, with 8 bases between. This CDR3 region has 14 residues. The CDR3 coding sequence is TGCGCCAGCAGCTTGGGATACAGGCAAGAGACCCAGTACTTC. It codes for CASSLGYRQETQYF.

The chain uses TRBV6-5 and TRBJ1-1; D call uncertain. The CDR3 loop spans 15 amino acids. The V and J ends lost 5 bases and 3 bases respectively, with 16 bases between them. Germline CDR1 is MNHEY and CDR2 is SVGAGI. CDR3 sequence: CASSPPRASDTEAFF. The CDR3 DNA follows: TGTGCCAGCAGTCCTCCTCGCGCGTCTGACACTGAAGCTTTCTTT.

The chain employs TRBV5-1 and TRBJ1-1, with TRBD1 matching 9 bases. This CDR3 spans 16 amino acids. The V and J ends lost 1 base and 5 bases, in that order; junction bases with no gene match: 9. Germline CDR1 and CDR2: SGHRS and YFSETQ. The CDR3 reads CASSLPPDRGGTEAFF. The DNA for the CDR3 is TGCGCCAGCAGCTTGCCCCCCGACAGGGGGGGAACTGAAGCTTTCTTT.